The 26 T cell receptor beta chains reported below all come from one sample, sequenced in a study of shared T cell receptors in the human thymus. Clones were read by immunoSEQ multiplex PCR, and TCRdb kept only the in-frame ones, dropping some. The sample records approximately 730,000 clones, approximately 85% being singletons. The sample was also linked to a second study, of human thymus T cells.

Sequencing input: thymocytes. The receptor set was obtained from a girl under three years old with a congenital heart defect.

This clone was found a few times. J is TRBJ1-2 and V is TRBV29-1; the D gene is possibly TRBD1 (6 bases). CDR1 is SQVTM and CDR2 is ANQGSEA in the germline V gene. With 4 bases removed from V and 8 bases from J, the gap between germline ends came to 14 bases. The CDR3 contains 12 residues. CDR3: CSVAGGRGGYTF. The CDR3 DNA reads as TGCAGCGTTGCGGGGGGGCGTGGAGGCTACACCTTC.

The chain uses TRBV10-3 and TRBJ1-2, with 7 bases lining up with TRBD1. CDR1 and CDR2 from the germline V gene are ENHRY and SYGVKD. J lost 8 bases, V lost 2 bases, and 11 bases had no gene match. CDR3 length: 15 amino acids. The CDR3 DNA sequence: TGTGCCATCAGTGAGAGGGACAGTAGGGGCATCGGCTACACCTTC. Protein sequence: CAISERDSRGIGYTF.

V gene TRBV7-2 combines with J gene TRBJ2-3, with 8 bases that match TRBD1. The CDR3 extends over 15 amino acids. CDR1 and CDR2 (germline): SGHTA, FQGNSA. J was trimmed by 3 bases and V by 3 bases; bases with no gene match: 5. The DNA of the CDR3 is TGTGCCAGCAGCTTGGTGACAGGGGTAACAGATACGCAGTATTTT. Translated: CASSLVTGVTDTQYF.

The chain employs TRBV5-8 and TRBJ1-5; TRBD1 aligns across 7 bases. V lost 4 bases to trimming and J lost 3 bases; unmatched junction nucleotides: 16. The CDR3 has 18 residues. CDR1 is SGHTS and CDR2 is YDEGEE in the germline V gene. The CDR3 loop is CASSPSQTGHPFNQPQHF. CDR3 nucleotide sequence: TGTGCCAGCAGCCCATCCCAGACAGGGCATCCCTTCAATCAGCCCCAGCATTTT.

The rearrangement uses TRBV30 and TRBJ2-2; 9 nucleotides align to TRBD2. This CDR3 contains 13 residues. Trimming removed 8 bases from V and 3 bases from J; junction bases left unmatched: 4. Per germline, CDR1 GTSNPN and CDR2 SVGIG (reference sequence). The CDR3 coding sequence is TGTGCCGGCAAGCGGGGGGACACCGGGGAGCTGTTTTTT. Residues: CAGKRGDTGELFF.

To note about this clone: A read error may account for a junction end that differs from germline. This CDR3 reads CASRVGGQGNF. As DNA, the CDR3 is TGTGCCAGCCGGGTCGGGGGACAGGGTAACTTC. The V gene is TRBV18, the J gene TRBJ2-5; TRBD1 matches 9 bases. The CDR3 runs 11 residues. CDR1 and CDR2 from the germline V gene are KGHSH and LQKENI.

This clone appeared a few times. In nucleotides, the CDR3 is TGTGCCAGCAGTGAATTCCCAGGGGGGACAGGGGGCTATAATTCACCCCTCCACTTT. Translating gives CASSEFPGGTGGYNSPLHF. The chain combines TRBV6-1 with TRBJ1-6; 11 nucleotides agree with TRBD1. V was pared by 2 bases and J by 3 bases, with 9 bases of the junction left unmatched. CDR3 length equals 19 residues. Looked up from germline, CDR1 is MNHNS and CDR2 is SASEGT.

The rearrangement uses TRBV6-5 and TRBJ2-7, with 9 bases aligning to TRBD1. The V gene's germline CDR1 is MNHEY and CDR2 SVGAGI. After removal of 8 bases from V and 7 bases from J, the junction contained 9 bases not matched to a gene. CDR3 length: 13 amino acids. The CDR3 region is CASQQGAREEQYF. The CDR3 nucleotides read TGTGCCAGCCAACAGGGGGCGCGGGAGGAGCAGTACTTC.

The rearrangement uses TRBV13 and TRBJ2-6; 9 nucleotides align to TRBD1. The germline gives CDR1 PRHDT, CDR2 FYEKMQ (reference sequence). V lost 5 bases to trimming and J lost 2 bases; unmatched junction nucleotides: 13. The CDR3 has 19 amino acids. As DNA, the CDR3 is TGTGCCAGCAGCCTAGTAAGGGGACAGGGAACTCCTGGGGCCAACGTCCTGACTTTC. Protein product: CASSLVRGQGTPGANVLTF.

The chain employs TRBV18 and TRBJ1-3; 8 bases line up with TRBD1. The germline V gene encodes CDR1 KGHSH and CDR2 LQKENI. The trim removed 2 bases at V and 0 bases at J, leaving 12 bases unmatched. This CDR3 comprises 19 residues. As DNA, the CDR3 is TGTGCCAGCTCACCAATCGGACAGGGACTTGTCTTCTCTGGAAACACCATATATTTT. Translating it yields CASSPIGQGLVFSGNTIYF. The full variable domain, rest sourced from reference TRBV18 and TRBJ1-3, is NAGVMQNPRHLVRRRGQEARLRCSPMKGHSHVYWYRQLPEEGLKFMVYLQKENIIDESGMPKERFSAEFPKEGPSILRIQQVVRGDSAAYFCASSPIGQGLVFSGNTIYFGEGSWLTVV.

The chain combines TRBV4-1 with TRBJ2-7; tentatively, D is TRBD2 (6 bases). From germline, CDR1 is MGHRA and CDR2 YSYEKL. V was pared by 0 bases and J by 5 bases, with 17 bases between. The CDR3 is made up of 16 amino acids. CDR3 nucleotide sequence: TGCGCCAGCAGCCAAGAAGCTGGGGGGTTTTCGGACGAGCAGTACTTC. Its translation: CASSQEAGGFSDEQYF.

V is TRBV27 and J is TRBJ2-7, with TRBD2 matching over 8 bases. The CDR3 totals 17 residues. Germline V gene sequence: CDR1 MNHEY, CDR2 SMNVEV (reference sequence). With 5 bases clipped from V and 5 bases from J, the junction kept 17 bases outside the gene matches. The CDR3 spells CASSPELWRGASDEQYF. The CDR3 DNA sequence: TGTGCCAGCAGTCCCGAGCTATGGCGGGGGGCCTCGGACGAGCAGTACTTC.

The CDR3 reads CASSTTGFPHSNQPQHF. The CDR3 nucleotides are TGTGCCAGCAGTACCACAGGGTTCCCGCATAGCAATCAGCCCCAGCATTTT. The chain is built from TRBV28 and TRBJ1-5, with D possibly TRBD1 on 6 matching bases. In germline, CDR1 is MDHEN, CDR2 SYDVKM. V was pared by 5 bases and J by 0 bases, with 17 bases between. There are 17 residues in the CDR3.

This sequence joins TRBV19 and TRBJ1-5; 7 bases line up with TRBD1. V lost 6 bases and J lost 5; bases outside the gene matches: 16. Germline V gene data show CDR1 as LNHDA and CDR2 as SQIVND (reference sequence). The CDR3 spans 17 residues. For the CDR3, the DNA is TGTGCCAGTAGCCCGATCCGCAGGGGGAGCAGGCATCAGCCCCAGCATTTT. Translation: CASSPIRRGSRHQPQHF.

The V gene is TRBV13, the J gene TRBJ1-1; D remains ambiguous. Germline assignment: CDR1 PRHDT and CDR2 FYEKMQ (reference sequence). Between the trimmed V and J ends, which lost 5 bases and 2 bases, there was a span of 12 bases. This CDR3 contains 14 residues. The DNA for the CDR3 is TGTGCCAGCAGCCCTACCCCGACTAACACTGAAGCTTTCTTT. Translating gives CASSPTPTNTEAFF.

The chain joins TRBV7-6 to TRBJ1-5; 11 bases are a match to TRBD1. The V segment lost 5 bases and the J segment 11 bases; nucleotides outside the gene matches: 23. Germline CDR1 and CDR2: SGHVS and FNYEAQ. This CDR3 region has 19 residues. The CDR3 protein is CASSPTNTLGTGGPVAQHF. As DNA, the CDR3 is TGTGCCAGCAGCCCTACAAACACTCTCGGGACAGGGGGGCCCGTGGCCCAGCATTTT.

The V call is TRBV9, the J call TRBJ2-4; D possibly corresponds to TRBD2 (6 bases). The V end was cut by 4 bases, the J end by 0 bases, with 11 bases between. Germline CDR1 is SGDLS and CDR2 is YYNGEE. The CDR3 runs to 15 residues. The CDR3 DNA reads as TGTGCCAGCAGCCGGGAGTATCTAGCCAAAAACATTCAGTACTTC. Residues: CASSREYLAKNIQYF. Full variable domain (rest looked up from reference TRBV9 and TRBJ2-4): DSGVTQTPKHLITATGQRVTLRCSPRSGDLSVYWYQQSLDQGLQFLIQYYNGEERAKGNILERFSAQQFPDLHSELNLSSLELGDSALYFCASSREYLAKNIQYFGAGTRLSVL.

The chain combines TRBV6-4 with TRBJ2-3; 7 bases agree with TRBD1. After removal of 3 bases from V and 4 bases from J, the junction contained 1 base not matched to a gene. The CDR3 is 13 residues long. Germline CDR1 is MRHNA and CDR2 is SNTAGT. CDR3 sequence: CASSEQGSDTQYF. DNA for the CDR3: TGTGCCAGCAGTGAACAGGGGTCAGATACGCAGTATTTT.

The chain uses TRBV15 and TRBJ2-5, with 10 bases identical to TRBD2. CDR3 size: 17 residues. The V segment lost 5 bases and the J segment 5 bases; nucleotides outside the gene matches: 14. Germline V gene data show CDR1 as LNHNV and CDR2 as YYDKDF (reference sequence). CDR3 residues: CATSRSGGALLEETQYF. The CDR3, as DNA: TGTGCCACCAGCCGAAGCGGGGGGGCCTTGTTAGAGGAGACCCAGTACTTC.

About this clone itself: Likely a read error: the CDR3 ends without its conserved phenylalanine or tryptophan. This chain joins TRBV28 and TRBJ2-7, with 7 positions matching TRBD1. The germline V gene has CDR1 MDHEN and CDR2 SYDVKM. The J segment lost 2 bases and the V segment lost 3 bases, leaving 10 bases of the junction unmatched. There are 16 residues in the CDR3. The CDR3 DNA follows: TGTGCCAGCAGTTTTGACTCTAGACAGGGAACCTACGAGCAGTACCTC. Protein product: CASSFDSRQGTYEQYL.

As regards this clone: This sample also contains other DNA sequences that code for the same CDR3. CDR3 loop: CASSQDPLGGYPRSSYNSPLHF. The DNA of the CDR3 is TGCGCCAGCAGCCAAGATCCTTTAGGGGGTTATCCTCGGAGCTCCTATAATTCACCCCTCCACTTT. The chain has TRBV4-3 and TRBJ1-6; a weak D match, TRBD1 (6 bases). Germline-derived CDR1 and CDR2 are LGHNA and YSLEER. V lost 0 bases and J 0 bases, leaving 24 bases between the germline ends. This CDR3 is built from 22 residues.

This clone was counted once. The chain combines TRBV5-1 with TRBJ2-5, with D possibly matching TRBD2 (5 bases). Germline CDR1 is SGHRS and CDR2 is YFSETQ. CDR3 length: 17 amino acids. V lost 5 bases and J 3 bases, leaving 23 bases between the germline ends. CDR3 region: CASRHCEEGNGKETQYF. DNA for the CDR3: TGCGCCAGCAGGCATTGCGAAGAGGGAAATGGAAAAGAGACCCAGTACTTC.

The chain's CDR3 is CASSGSQGVYGYTF. CDR3 nucleotide sequence: TGTGCCAGCAGCGGGAGCCAGGGGGTCTATGGCTACACCTTC. The chain recombines TRBV9 with TRBJ1-2; TRBD1 matches 7 bases. Germline V gene data show CDR1 as SGDLS and CDR2 as YYNGEE. The trim removed 3 bases at V and 4 bases at J, leaving 6 bases unmatched. There are 14 residues in the CDR3. Full variable domain (rest looked up from reference TRBV9 and TRBJ1-2): DSGVTQTPKHLITATGQRVTLRCSPRSGDLSVYWYQQSLDQGLQFLIQYYNGEERAKGNILERFSAQQFPDLHSELNLSSLELGDSALYFCASSGSQGVYGYTFGSGTRLTVV.

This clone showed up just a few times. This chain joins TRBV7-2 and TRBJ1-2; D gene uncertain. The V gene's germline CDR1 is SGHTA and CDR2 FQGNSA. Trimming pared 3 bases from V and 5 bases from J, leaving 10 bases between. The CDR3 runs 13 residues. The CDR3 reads CASSFMRAYGYTF. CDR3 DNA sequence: TGTGCCAGCAGCTTTATGAGGGCGTATGGCTACACCTTC.

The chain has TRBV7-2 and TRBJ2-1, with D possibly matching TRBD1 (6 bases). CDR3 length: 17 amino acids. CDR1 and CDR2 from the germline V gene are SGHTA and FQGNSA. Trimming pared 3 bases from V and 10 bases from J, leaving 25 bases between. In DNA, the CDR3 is TGTGCCAGCAGCTTCGTTACAAAGGGACACAAACTCTTCGAGCAGTTCTTC. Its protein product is CASSFVTKGHKLFEQFF.

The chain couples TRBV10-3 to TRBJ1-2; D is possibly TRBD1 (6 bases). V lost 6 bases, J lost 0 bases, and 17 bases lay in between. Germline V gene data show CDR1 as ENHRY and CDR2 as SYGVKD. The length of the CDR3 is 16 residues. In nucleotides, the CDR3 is TGTGCCATCAGGGCATTGACAGGCTTCCCTAACTATGGCTACACCTTC. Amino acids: CAIRALTGFPNYGYTF.